This TCR beta chain was obtained from a study of T cells in Graves' hyperthyroidism and ophthalmopathy. Overall study context: Pretreatment peripheral blood was obtained at initial diagnosis.

This CDR3 has 15 residues. In germline, CDR1 is SGHVS, CDR2 FQNEAQ. V gave up 3 bases and J gave up 2 bases, with 13 bases separating them. This clonotype has ten or more counts. What it recognizes is unknown. TCR beta CDR3 sequences were amplified from RNA transcripts. In the first-round RT-PCR of the TCR CDR3, the HTBI primer set was used. MiXCR, run by TCRdb on the multiplex PCR reads, gives a single entry per CDR3 protein. The table has hundreds of thousands of distinct CDR3 sequences, 13% to 15% seen once. Study-wide results and caveats: Classification by a 13 V-J model distinguished ophthalmopathy from stable hyperthyroidism.

Based on clinical symptoms, serum thyroxine and TRAb, thyroid ultrasound and orbital computed tomography, diagnoses were reached. Sequenced material: blood. The origin of this receptor is a young woman with Graves' hyperthyroidism. The chain links TRBV7-8 to TRBJ1-2, with D possibly being TRBD1 (6 bases). This CDR3 reads CASSFLTGTNYGYTF. Here the CDR3 DNA reads TGTGCCAGCAGCTTTCTCACAGGGACCAACTATGGCTACACCTTC.